A selection of T cell receptor beta chains follows, all from one sample in a study of T cell responses to AZD1222 COVID-19 vaccine. The repertoire was sequenced with immunoSEQ multiplex PCR; TCRdb's copy has only in-frame clones and lacks some. The repertoire holds more than 85,000 clones, with 65% to 85% as singletons. The sample here was peripheral blood, taken 28 days after the second AZD1222 dose. These receptors came from an adult who received the AZD1222 COVID-19 vaccine. CDR3s include the opening cysteine and the closing phenylalanine or tryptophan. D genes are given only for firm matches. Rows may omit the clone size; those that give it use once, few, many or a size class.

clone_size,d_call,j_call,v_call,cdr3_nt,cdr3_aa
.,.,TRBJ1-4,TRBV4-3,TGCGCCAGCAGCCCAGGGGCAGGTGGAGGTTTAGCTAATGAAAAACTGTTTTTT,CASSPGAGGGLANEKLFF
.,.,TRBJ2-3,TRBV6-4,TGTGCCAGCAGTGAAGGCGGGAGCACAGATACGCAGTATTTT,CASSEGGSTDTQYF
.,.,TRBJ1-2,TRBV21-1,TGTGCCAGCAGCAAGAGGTGGTCCCGTCCCCTTGCTTACTATGGCTACACCTTC,CASSKRWSRPLAYYGYTF
.,.,TRBJ1-6,TRBV7-9,TGTGCCAGTACCCCGCCCCGGATTGATTCACCCCTCCACTTT,CASTPPRIDSPLHF
.,.,TRBJ2-2,TRBV6-5,TGTGCCAGCAGAGGCTATACCACCGGGGAGCTGTTTTTT,CASRGYTTGELFF
once,.,TRBJ1-1,TRBV9,TGTGCCAGCAGCGTAGGGGGCAGGGCGGACACTGAAGCTTTCTTT,CASSVGGRADTEAFF
.,TRBD1,TRBJ1-2,TRBV6-6,TGTGCCAGCGCTGGGACAGGGTCGTTGTTCTATGGCTACACCTTC,CASAGTGSLFYGYTF
once,.,TRBJ2-3,TRBV5-1,TGCGCCAGCAGCTTGGAGGGCCTAGGGACAGATACGCAGTATTTT,CASSLEGLGTDTQYF
.,.,TRBJ1-1,TRBV5-1,TGCGCCAGCAGCTTGGGGCAGGGGATCGAAGCTTTCTTT,CASSLGQGIEAFF
.,.,TRBJ1-2,TRBV10-2,TGCGCCAGCAGTTGGGACTATGGCTACACCTTC,CASSWDYGYTF
.,.,TRBJ2-4,TRBV29-1,TGCAGCGTTGAGACAGTAGCCAAAAACATTCAGTACTTC,CSVETVAKNIQYF
few,.,TRBJ2-5,TRBV4-3,TGCGCCAGCAGCCAAGGTCTGGGCGGGAGAGGGGGAGAGACCCAGTACTTC,CASSQGLGGRGGETQYF
.,TRBD1,TRBJ2-1,TRBV6-5,TGTGCCAGCAGTTCCGGACAGGGCTATGAGCAGTTCTTC,CASSSGQGYEQFF
.,.,TRBJ2-7,TRBV6-5,TGTGCCAGCAGCCTCGACCGGGACACCACCTACGAGCAGTACTTC,CASSLDRDTTYEQYF
.,.,TRBJ1-1,TRBV6-5,TGTGCCAGCACTAAAAACCTGACTCCTCGGGGTGAAGCTTTCTTT,CASTKNLTPRGEAFF
few,.,TRBJ2-6,TRBV6-5,TGTGCCAGCAGCCCGGGACACTCTGGGGCCAACGTCCTGACTTTC,CASSPGHSGANVLTF
.,.,TRBJ1-2,TRBV18,TGTGCCAGCTCACCAGGGAACCTGGAGTTTGGCTACACCTTC,CASSPGNLEFGYTF
.,.,TRBJ1-3,TRBV5-4,TGTGCCAGCAGCTTCAAACAGGCAGGGGACACCATATATTTT,CASSFKQAGDTIYF
.,.,TRBJ2-3,TRBV21-1,TGTGCCAGCAGCAACGGACTTGACTACCTAGGCACAGATACGCAGTATTTT,CASSNGLDYLGTDTQYF
.,.,TRBJ1-1,TRBV5-1,TGCGCCAGCAGCTTGGAGACGGGGACGAACACTGAAGCTTTCTTT,CASSLETGTNTEAFF
.,.,TRBJ2-7,TRBV9,TGTGCCAGCAGCGTAGGGACTGTTCACCTCGGCGAGCAGTACTTC,CASSVGTVHLGEQYF
.,.,TRBJ1-4,TRBV2,TGTGCCAGCGGGGGAGGTCGGGATGAAAAACTGTTTTTT,CASGGGRDEKLFF
.,.,TRBJ1-1,TRBV15,TGTGCCACCAGCCAAGGCCCGAACACTGAAGCTTTCTTT,CATSQGPNTEAFF
.,.,TRBJ2-3,TRBV5-1,TGCGCCAGCAGCTTGAGAGATACGCAGTATTTT,CASSLRDTQYF
.,.,TRBJ1-3,TRBV3-1/TRBV3-2,TGTGCCAGCAGCCTTACGCGAGGTTCTGGAAACACCATATATTTT,CASSLTRGSGNTIYF
.,TRBD2,TRBJ2-4,TRBV29-1,TGCAGCGCCGTACTAGCGGGAGTTAAAAACATTCAGTACTTC,CSAVLAGVKNIQYF
.,TRBD1,TRBJ1-6,TRBV3-1/TRBV3-2,TGTGCCAGCAGCCAGACAGGGGGTTCACCCCTCCACTTT,CASSQTGGSPLHF
.,.,TRBJ2-4,TRBV7-8,TGTGCCAGCAGCCTCCCGCGGAACATTCAGTACTTC,CASSLPRNIQYF
.,.,TRBJ1-2,TRBV4-2,TGTGCCAGCAGCCAAAATACCGGGACGGACGATAAGAGTGGCTACACCTTC,CASSQNTGTDDKSGYTF
.,.,TRBJ1-1,TRBV2,TGTGCCAGCAGTGAAGAGTCTCGTGAAGCTTTCTTT,CASSEESREAFF
.,.,TRBJ1-5,TRBV10-3,TGTGCCATCAGTGAGTCCGGGCCCTCGGGTCAGCCCCAGCATTTT,CAISESGPSGQPQHF
.,.,TRBJ2-7,TRBV11-3,TGTGCCAGCAGTACTACAGGGTCGCACTTCGAGCAGTACTTC,CASSTTGSHFEQYF
.,.,TRBJ2-7,TRBV7-9,TGTGCCAGCAGCTTGACTGTGGGACGTCGCTACGAGCAGTACTTC,CASSLTVGRRYEQYF
.,TRBD2,TRBJ2-3,TRBV30,TGTGCCTGGAGTTACCAGCGGGACGATACGCAGTATTTT,CAWSYQRDDTQYF
.,.,TRBJ1-4,TRBV7-9,TGTGCCAGCAGCTTCTCGAGAGAAAAACTGTTTTTT,CASSFSREKLFF